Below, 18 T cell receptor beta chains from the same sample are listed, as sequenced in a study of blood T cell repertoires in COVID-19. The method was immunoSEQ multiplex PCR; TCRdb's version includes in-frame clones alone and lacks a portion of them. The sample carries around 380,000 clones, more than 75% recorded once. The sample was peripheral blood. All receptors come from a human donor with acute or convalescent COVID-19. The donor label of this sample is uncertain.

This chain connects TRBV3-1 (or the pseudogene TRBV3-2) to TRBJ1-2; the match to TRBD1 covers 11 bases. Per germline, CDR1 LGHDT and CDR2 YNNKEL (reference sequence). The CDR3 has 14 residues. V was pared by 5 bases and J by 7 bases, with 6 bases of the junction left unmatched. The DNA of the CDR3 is TGTGCCAGCAGCAGGGGACAGGGGGGAGGTGGCTACACCTTC. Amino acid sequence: CASSRGQGGGGYTF.

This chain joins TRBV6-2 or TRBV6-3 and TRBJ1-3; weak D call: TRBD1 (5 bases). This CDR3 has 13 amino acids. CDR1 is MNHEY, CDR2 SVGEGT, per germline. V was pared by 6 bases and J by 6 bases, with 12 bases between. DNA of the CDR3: TGTGCCAGCAGCCAACCGGGGGTAAACACCATATATTTT. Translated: CASSQPGVNTIYF.

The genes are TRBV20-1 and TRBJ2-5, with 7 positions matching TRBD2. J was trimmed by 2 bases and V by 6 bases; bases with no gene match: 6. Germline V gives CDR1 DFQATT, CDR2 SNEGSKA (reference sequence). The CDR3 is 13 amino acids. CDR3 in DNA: TGCAGTGCCAGTAGCGGGTTGCAAGAGACCCAGTACTTC. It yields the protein CSASSGLQETQYF.

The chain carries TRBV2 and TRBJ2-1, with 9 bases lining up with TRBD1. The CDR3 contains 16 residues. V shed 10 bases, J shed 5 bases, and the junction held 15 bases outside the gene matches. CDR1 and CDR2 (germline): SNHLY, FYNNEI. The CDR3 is CATIPGGTGIDNEQFF. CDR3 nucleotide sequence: TGTGCCACAATCCCCGGGGGGACAGGGATTGACAATGAGCAGTTCTTC.

The CDR3 DNA follows: TGTGCCAGCAGCCAAGGAGTCAAATCAACTAATGAAAAACTGTTTTTT. Its translation is CASSQGVKSTNEKLFF. This chain joins TRBV3-1 (or the pseudogene TRBV3-2) and TRBJ1-4; D gene uncertain. CDR3 length: 16 residues. The V gene lost 1 base and the J gene lost 0 bases, with 9 bases spanning the gap. Germline-derived CDR1 and CDR2 are LGHDT and YNNKEL (reference sequence).

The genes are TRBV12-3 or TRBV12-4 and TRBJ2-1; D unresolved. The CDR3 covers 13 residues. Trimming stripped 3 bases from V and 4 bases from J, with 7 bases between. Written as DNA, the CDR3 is TGTGCCAGCAGTTTGATTGCGTACAATGAGCAGTTCTTC. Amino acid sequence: CASSLIAYNEQFF.

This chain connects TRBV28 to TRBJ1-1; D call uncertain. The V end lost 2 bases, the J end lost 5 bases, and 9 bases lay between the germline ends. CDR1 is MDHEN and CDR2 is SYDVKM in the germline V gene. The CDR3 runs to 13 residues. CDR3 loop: CASSLNVRTEAFF. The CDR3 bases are TGTGCCAGCAGTTTAAACGTTCGGACTGAAGCTTTCTTT.

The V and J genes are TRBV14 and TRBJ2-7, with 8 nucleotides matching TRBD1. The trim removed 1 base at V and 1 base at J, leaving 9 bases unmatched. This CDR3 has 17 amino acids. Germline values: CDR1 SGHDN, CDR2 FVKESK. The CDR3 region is CASSQGFGQGSSYEQYF. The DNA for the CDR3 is TGTGCCAGCAGCCAAGGATTCGGACAGGGATCTTCCTACGAGCAGTACTTC.

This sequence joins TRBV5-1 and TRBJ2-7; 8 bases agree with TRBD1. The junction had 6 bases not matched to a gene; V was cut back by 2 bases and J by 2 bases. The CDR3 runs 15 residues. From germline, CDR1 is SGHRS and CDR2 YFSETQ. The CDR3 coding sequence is TGCGCCAGCAGCTTTCTCCAGGGGGCGGCCTACGAGCAGTACTTC. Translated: CASSFLQGAAYEQYF.

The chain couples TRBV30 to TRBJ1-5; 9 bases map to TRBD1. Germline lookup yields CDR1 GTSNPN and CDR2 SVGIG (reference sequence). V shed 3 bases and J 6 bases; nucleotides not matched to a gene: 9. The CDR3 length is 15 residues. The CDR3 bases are TGTGCCTGGAGCCCCGGGACAGGGTTCCTTCAGCCCCAGCATTTT. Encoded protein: CAWSPGTGFLQPQHF.

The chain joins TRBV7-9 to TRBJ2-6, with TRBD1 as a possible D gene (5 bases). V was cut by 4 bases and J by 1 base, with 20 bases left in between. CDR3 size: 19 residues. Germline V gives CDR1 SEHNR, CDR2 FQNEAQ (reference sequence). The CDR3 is CASSSPKGTGDSGANVLTF. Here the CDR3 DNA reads TGTGCCAGCAGCTCGCCCAAAGGTACAGGAGATTCTGGGGCCAACGTCCTGACTTTC.

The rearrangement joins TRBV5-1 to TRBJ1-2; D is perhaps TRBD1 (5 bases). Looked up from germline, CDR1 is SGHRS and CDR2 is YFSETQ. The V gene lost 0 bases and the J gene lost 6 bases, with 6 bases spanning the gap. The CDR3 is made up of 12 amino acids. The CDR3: CASSLGRDGYTF. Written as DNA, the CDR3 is TGCGCCAGCAGCTTGGGCAGGGATGGCTACACCTTC.

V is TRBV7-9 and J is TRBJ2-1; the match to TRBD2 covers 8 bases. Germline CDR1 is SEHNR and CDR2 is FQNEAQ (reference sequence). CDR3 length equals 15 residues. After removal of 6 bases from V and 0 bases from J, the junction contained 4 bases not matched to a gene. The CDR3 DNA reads TGTGCCAGCAGACGGGAGGGCCTCTCCTACAATGAGCAGTTCTTC. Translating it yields CASRREGLSYNEQFF.

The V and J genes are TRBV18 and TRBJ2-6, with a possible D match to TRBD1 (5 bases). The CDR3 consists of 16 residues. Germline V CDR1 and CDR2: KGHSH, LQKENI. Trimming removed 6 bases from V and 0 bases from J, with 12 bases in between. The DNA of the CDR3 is TGTGCCAGCTCGCTGCGCAGGGACTCTGGGGCCAACGTCCTGACTTTC. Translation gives CASSLRRDSGANVLTF.

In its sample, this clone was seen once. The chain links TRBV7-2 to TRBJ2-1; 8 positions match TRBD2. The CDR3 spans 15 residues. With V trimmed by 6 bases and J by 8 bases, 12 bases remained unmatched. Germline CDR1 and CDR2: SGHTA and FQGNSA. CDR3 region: CASRLMGLVGDEQFF. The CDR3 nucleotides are TGTGCCAGCAGACTTATGGGACTAGTCGGCGATGAGCAGTTCTTC.

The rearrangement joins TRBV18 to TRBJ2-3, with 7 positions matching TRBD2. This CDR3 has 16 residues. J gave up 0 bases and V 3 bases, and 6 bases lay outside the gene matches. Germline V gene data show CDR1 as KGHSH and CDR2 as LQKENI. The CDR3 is CASSPLAATSTDTQYF. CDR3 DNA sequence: TGTGCCAGCTCACCGCTAGCGGCTACTAGCACAGATACGCAGTATTTT. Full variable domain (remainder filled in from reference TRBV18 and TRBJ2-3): NAGVMQNPRHLVRRRGQEARLRCSPMKGHSHVYWYRQLPEEGLKFMVYLQKENIIDESGMPKERFSAEFPKEGPSILRIQQVVRGDSAAYFCASSPLAATSTDTQYFGPGTRLTVL.

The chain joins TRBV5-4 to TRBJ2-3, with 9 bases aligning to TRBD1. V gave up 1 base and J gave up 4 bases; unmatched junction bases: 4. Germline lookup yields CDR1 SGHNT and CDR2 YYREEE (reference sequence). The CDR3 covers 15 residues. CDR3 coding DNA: TGTGCCAGCAGCTTGTGGACAGGGGAATCAGATACGCAGTATTTT. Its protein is CASSLWTGESDTQYF.

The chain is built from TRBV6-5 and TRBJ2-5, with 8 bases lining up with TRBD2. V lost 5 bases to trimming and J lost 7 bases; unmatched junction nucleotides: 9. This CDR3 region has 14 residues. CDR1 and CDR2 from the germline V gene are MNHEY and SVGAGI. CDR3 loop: CASSIAGLAGTQYF. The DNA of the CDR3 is TGTGCCAGCAGTATCGCAGGACTAGCAGGGACCCAGTACTTC.